What follows are 16 T cell receptor beta chains derived from one specimen sequenced in a study of blood T cell repertoires in COVID-19. Libraries were prepared by immunoSEQ multiplex PCR; TCRdb keeps only in-frame clonotypes and omits some of them. The sample includes some 180,000 clones, 81% of them seen just once. The specimen was peripheral blood. These receptor sequences come from a woman aged 35 to 49 with COVID-19, enrolled during active disease.

This chain connects TRBV20-1 to TRBJ2-5; 8 bases are a match to TRBD2. From germline, CDR1 is DFQATT and CDR2 SNEGSKA (reference sequence). V lost 3 bases and J lost 9; bases outside the gene matches: 18. The CDR3 extends over 16 amino acids. The CDR3 region has the DNA TGCAGTGCTAGTGGTGGTGCGGGAGGTCCCAATAGGGCCCAGTACTTC. It specifies CSASGGAGGPNRAQYF.

The chain links TRBV6-5 to TRBJ2-1, with 8 positions matching TRBD2. Germline-derived CDR1 and CDR2 are MNHEY and SVGAGI. The CDR3 has 14 residues. V gave up 6 bases and J gave up 4 bases; unmatched junction bases: 5. The CDR3 bases are TGTGCCAGCAGAAGCGGGAGTCCTTACAATGAGCAGTTCTTC. This gives the protein CASRSGSPYNEQFF.

The sample holds a few counts of this clone. The chain couples TRBV25-1 to TRBJ1-5, with 8 bases that match TRBD1. Germline CDR1 reads MGHDK; CDR2 reads SYGVNS. The CDR3 spans 14 residues. V was pared by 4 bases and J by 5 bases, with 4 bases of the junction left unmatched. CDR3 region: CASSAPGGDQPQHF. CDR3 DNA sequence: TGTGCCAGCAGTGCGCCAGGGGGCGATCAGCCCCAGCATTTT.

The V and J genes are TRBV19 and TRBJ1-2; 7 nucleotides line up with TRBD1. Trimming took 5 bases from V and 1 from J; bases not matched to a gene: 4. The CDR3 length is 14 residues. Germline V gene data show CDR1 as LNHDA and CDR2 as SQIVND (reference sequence). CDR3 protein: CASSEGQINYGYTF. The DNA for the CDR3 is TGTGCCAGTAGTGAGGGACAGATTAACTATGGCTACACCTTC.

V usage is TRBV15 and J usage is TRBJ2-1, with 8 bases matching TRBD1. V trimming: 1 base; J trimming: 1 base; junction bases outside the gene matches: 0. The germline gives CDR1 LNHNV, CDR2 YYDKDF (reference sequence). This CDR3 is built from 15 residues. The CDR3 coding sequence is TGTGCCACCAGCAGAGGGACAGGGTCCTACAATGAGCAGTTCTTC. The encoded protein is CATSRGTGSYNEQFF.

The chain carries TRBV3-1 (or the pseudogene TRBV3-2) and TRBJ2-4; D is possibly TRBD1 (6 bases). The germline gives CDR1 LGHDT, CDR2 YNNKEL (reference sequence). This CDR3 spans 13 amino acids. V was trimmed by 5 bases and J by 11 bases, leaving 16 bases between them. The CDR3: CASSKQGQSLQYF. CDR3 nucleotides: TGTGCCAGCAGCAAACAAGGACAGAGTCTTCAGTACTTC.

The chain uses TRBV11-2 and TRBJ2-1; 9 bases agree with TRBD2. This CDR3 contains 14 residues. Per the germline V gene, CDR1 is SGHAT and CDR2 is FQNNGV. V dropped 5 bases and J dropped 7; count of bases not matched to a gene: 6. CDR3 amino acids: CASSRRGLANEQFF. DNA of the CDR3: TGTGCCAGCAGCCGCCGCGGACTAGCGAATGAGCAGTTCTTC. The full variable domain, its missing parts supplied by reference TRBV11-2 and TRBJ2-1, is EAGVAQSPRYKIIEKRQSVAFWCNPISGHATLYWYQQILGQGPKLLIQFQNNGVVDDSQLPKDRFSAERLKGVDSTLKIQPAKLEDSAVYLCASSRRGLANEQFFGPGTRLTVL.

The rearrangement links TRBV5-5 to TRBJ2-5; D is uncertain. From germline, CDR1 is SGHKS and CDR2 YYEKEE (reference sequence). Trimming left V 0 bases short and J 3 bases short, with 9 bases between. The CDR3 is 14 residues long. CDR3 in amino acids: CASSLVSSKETQYF. The CDR3 nucleotides read TGTGCCAGCAGCTTGGTGTCCAGTAAAGAGACCCAGTACTTC.

The J gene is TRBJ1-5, the V gene TRBV19; 12 bases match TRBD1. This CDR3 region has 13 residues. Germline trimming cut 8 bases from V and 6 bases from J; bases unmatched to any gene: 2. CDR1 and CDR2 (germline): LNHDA, SQIVND (reference sequence). The CDR3 loop is CASWDRGLQPQHF. Here the CDR3 DNA reads TGTGCCAGTTGGGACAGGGGGCTTCAGCCCCAGCATTTT.

The V and J genes are TRBV28 and TRBJ2-7, with 12 bases aligning to TRBD2. Germline V gene lookup returns CDR1 MDHEN and CDR2 SYDVKM. Germline trimming cut 5 bases from V and 6 bases from J; bases unmatched to any gene: 11. The CDR3 runs 16 residues. The chain's CDR3 is CASSPWTSGMVREQYF. CDR3 in DNA: TGTGCCAGCAGTCCCTGGACTAGCGGGATGGTACGCGAGCAGTACTTC.

The chain has TRBV15 and TRBJ1-5, with D possibly matching TRBD1 (5 bases). Trimming took off 0 bases at V and 4 bases at J, with 13 bases between the two ends. The CDR3 has 16 amino acids. Germline CDR1 and CDR2: LNHNV and YYDKDF (reference sequence). The CDR3 loop is CATSRERWGENQPQHF. CDR3 in DNA: TGTGCCACCAGCAGAGAGAGGTGGGGGGAGAATCAGCCCCAGCATTTT. Looking up the rest from reference TRBV15 and TRBJ1-5 gives the full variable domain: DAMVIQNPRYQVTQFGKPVTLSCSQTLNHNVMYWYQQKSSQAPKLLFHYYDKDFNNEADTPDNFQSRRPNTSFCFLDIRSPGLGDTAMYLCATSRERWGENQPQHFGDGTRLSIL.

This clone was counted once. The V call is TRBV19, the J call TRBJ2-2, with 9 bases that match TRBD1. V lost 8 bases, J lost 5 bases, and 6 bases stayed unmatched. In germline, CDR1 is LNHDA, CDR2 SQIVND (reference sequence). This CDR3 is 14 amino acids long. The CDR3 protein is CASRRDRDTGELFF. The CDR3 DNA sequence: TGTGCCAGTCGACGGGACAGGGATACCGGGGAGCTGTTTTTT.

This chain links TRBV7-8 with TRBJ2-5; a possible D gene is TRBD2 (6 bases). Germline CDR1 reads SGHVS; CDR2 reads FQNEAQ. V dropped 5 bases and J dropped 2 bases, with 15 bases sitting between them. The length of the CDR3 is 15 residues. The CDR3 region is CASSPRDSKQETQYF. CDR3 DNA sequence: TGTGCCAGCAGCCCCCGGGACTCCAAGCAAGAGACCCAGTACTTC.

The chain recombines TRBV7-9 with TRBJ1-6; no clear D gene. V dropped 5 bases and J dropped 0 bases, with 14 bases sitting between them. The CDR3 sequence is 17 residues long. Germline CDR1 reads SEHNR; CDR2 reads FQNEAQ (reference sequence). CDR3 sequence (DNA): TGTGCCAGCAGCCCTGGGCCGGGAAGCTCCTATAATTCACCCCTCCACTTT. Its protein product is CASSPGPGSSYNSPLHF.

The rearrangement links TRBV19 to TRBJ2-1; D is possibly TRBD1 (6 bases). Germline CDR1 LNHDA, CDR2 SQIVND (reference sequence). Trimming pared 6 bases from V and 9 bases from J, leaving 18 bases between. This CDR3 contains 14 residues. The CDR3 is CASSGRGYSPEQFF. DNA for the CDR3: TGTGCCAGTAGCGGCAGGGGCTACTCCCCTGAGCAGTTCTTC.

V is TRBV18 and J is TRBJ2-7; D gene ambiguous. CDR3 length: 8 amino acids. Germline CDR1 KGHSH, CDR2 LQKENI. Trimming left V 6 bases short and J 12 bases short, with 6 bases between. The CDR3 coding sequence is TGTGCCAGCTCGCGGCGGTACGTC. It encodes CASSRRYV.